This note documents a single T cell receptor (beta chain) sequence. What it recognizes is unknown. A multiplex PCR was run with 60 Vbeta primers and 13 Jbeta primers. In the original analysis: About 11 million of the 60 million to 90 million unique TCR beta chains counted in a later analysis were shared. Profiling relied on immunoSEQ multiplex PCR, and the TCRdb table lists in-frame clones only, not all of them. V and J calls and clone size come straight from that table; D and trimming were deduced from the DNA. This sample contains 150,000 to 250,000 clones. This sample is part of a study of cytomegalovirus exposure and HLA in healthy donors. Study-level information: An early release of data contained approximately 80 million unique TCRs, which came from HLA-typed donors. Study-wide results and caveats: Confirmation in vitro established that a few CMV-associated chains were specific for CMV antigens.

Donors likely had unrecorded immune exposures despite being nominally healthy when sampled. Germline assignment: CDR1 MDHEN and CDR2 SYDVKM. This CDR3 contains 15 residues. Trimming shortened V by 3 bases and J by 2 bases, and 12 bases separated the two germline ends. The source is a boy aged 5-17 years in good health and CMV-seronegative. The rearrangement joins TRBV28 to TRBJ2-3, with a possible D match to TRBD1 (5 bases). Specimen: PBMCs. The CDR3 protein is CASSFAGSPTDTQYF. CDR3 nucleotide sequence: TGTGCCAGCAGTTTCGCAGGGTCGCCCACAGATACGCAGTATTTT.